The clone carrying this T cell receptor (beta chain) has only a few counts. This entry belongs to a study of cytomegalovirus exposure and HLA in healthy donors. The germline CDR1 and CDR2 sequences are SNHLY and FYNNEI. The CDR3 has 13 amino acids. The V gene lost 2 bases and the J gene lost 4 bases, with 8 bases spanning the gap. The PCR employed 60 Vbeta primers together with 13 Jbeta primers. TCRdb's table, derived via immunoSEQ multiplex PCR, lists solely in-frame clones and lacks some. The sample yields more than 200,000 clones, approximately 83% seen once. The sequencing sample was made of PBMCs. V usage is TRBV2 and J usage is TRBJ1-1; no firm D call. This receptor was identified in a girl aged 10 to 17 in good health and CMV-seronegative. CDR3 coding DNA: TGTGCCAGCAGTGAATGGCCTAGCACTGAAGCTTTCTTT. This gives the protein CASSEWPSTEAFF.